The present TCR beta chain was sequenced within a study of blood T cell repertoires in COVID-19. TCRdb keeps only in-frame clones here, not all; method: immunoSEQ multiplex PCR. Altogether about 360,000 clones are present, more than 75% being singletons, with the ten largest covering under 3%. Trimming cost V 3 bases and J 5 bases, with 7 bases left between them. The CDR3 is made up of 12 amino acids. Germline V gene sequence: CDR1 SNHLY, CDR2 FYNNEI. Material for sequencing was peripheral blood. The chain uses TRBV2 and TRBJ1-2; possibly TRBD1 for D (5 bases). The receptor was derived from a human donor in a cohort sampled during active COVID-19. The CDR3 loop is CASSEGGYGYTF. CDR3 DNA sequence: TGTGCCAGCAGTGAGGGGGGATATGGCTACACCTTC.